The clone carrying this T cell receptor (beta chain) appeared once. Its antigen is as yet unknown. V dropped 3 bases and J dropped 1; count of bases not matched to a gene: 7. CDR1 and CDR2 (germline): MNHEY, SMNVEV (reference sequence). The length of the CDR3 is 17 residues. This specimen comes from a study of cytomegalovirus exposure and HLA in healthy donors. TCRdb keeps only in-frame clones here, not all; method: immunoSEQ multiplex PCR. The table lists hundreds of thousands of clones, roughly 89% of them singletons. Study-level points and caveats: A few chains tied to CMV proved CMV antigen-specific in vitro. Most TCR sequences were seen very rarely across donors, but some public TCRs occurred in many.

The chain is built from TRBV27 and TRBJ1-5; 9 bases are a match to TRBD1. Sequenced sample: PBMCs. The clonotype originates from a young woman in good health and CMV-seronegative. The CDR3 is CASSLNRGQMSNQPQHF. The CDR3 DNA is TGTGCCAGCAGTTTGAACAGGGGGCAGATGAGCAATCAGCCCCAGCATTTT.